These T cell receptor beta chains were read from a single sample in a study of cytomegalovirus exposure and HLA in healthy donors. Measured with immunoSEQ multiplex PCR; TCRdb has only the in-frame clones, and not every one. The profile shows about 180,000 clones, about 79% of them singletons. Sample: PBMCs. The receptor set was obtained from a girl between 2 and 10 years old in good health and CMV-seropositive. The conserved cysteine and the conserved F or W are not part of the CDR3 here. The D gene is left open where the match is weak.

ASSLEPGDSSGNTIY	TRBD1	TRBJ1-3	TRBV5-1
AIRGLAGGPYEQY	TRBD2	TRBJ2-7	TRBV10-3
ASSGPGTGGNYGYT	TRBD1	TRBJ1-2	TRBV2
SAGGLGDEKLF	.	TRBJ1-4	TRBV29-1
ASSFPRDSREGTQY	TRBD2	TRBJ2-5	TRBV5-1
ASSLLGRSYEQY	TRBD2	TRBJ2-7	TRBV5-4
ASSLARDYGYT	.	TRBJ1-2	TRBV11-3
ASSFSGSYEQY	.	TRBJ2-7	TRBV11-2
ASVGGLSNPDTQY	.	TRBJ2-3	TRBV2
ASSSPGTDYGYT	TRBD1	TRBJ1-2	TRBV5-4
ASYRDPNEQF	.	TRBJ2-1	TRBV25-1
AWTRGFYEQY	.	TRBJ2-7	TRBV30
ASSRLPRETQY	.	TRBJ2-5	TRBV4-1
ASTNTRGLTEAF	TRBD1	TRBJ1-1	TRBV28
ASSPPGGLNYGYT	.	TRBJ1-2	TRBV5-8
ASSQDQGREKLF	.	TRBJ1-4	TRBV4-1
ASGQGDTEAF	TRBD1	TRBJ1-1	TRBV10-3
ASSLRGGNYGYT	.	TRBJ1-2	TRBV7-2
ASSIRTGVNTGELF	.	TRBJ2-2	TRBV21-1
ASSLVGPGSEQNYGYT	.	TRBJ1-2	TRBV7-6
ASTPGNYGYT	.	TRBJ1-2	TRBV6-6
AKIVRPGQGLWNEQF	TRBD1	TRBJ2-1	TRBV10-3
AITPRDRVGYT	TRBD1	TRBJ1-2	TRBV10-3
SAEDRGQGSEKLF	TRBD1	TRBJ1-4	TRBV29-1
ASSTAGSQGTYNEQF	.	TRBJ2-1	TRBV18
ASSLTRNTEAF	.	TRBJ1-1	TRBV7-2
ASSYSSGSLRETQY	TRBD2	TRBJ2-5	TRBV6-5
ASSPAGQPQH	.	TRBJ1-5	TRBV18
ASSPPRVPGI	.	TRBJ2-7	TRBV2
ASSSEGGWEAF	.	TRBJ1-1	TRBV5-8
ASSADRTPGNTIY	.	TRBJ1-3	TRBV27
ASSLVRRDEAF	.	TRBJ1-1	TRBV7-9